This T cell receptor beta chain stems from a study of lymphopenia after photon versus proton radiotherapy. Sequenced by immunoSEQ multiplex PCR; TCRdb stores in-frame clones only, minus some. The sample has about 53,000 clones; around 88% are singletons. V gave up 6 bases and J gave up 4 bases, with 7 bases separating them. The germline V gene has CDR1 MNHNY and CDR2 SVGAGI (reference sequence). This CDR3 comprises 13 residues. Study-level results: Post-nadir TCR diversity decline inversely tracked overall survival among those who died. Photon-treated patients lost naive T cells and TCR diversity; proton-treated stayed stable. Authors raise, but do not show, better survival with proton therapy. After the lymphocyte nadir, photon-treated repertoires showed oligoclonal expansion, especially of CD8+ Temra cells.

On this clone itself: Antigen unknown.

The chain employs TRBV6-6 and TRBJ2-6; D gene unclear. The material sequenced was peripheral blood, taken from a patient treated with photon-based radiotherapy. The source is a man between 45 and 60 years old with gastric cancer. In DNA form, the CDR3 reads TGTGCCAGCAGCCCCCCCGGGGCCAACGTCCTGACTTTC. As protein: CASSPPGANVLTF.